The TCR beta chain under discussion was sequenced for a study of CD8+ T cells in alopecia areata. In regard to this clone: The gene symbols are mouse symbols. The read comes to an end 4 residues before the CDR3 does, leaving the germline J gene to fill in the end. Other nucleotide sequences in the sample specify the same CDR3.

Isolated RNA was reverse transcribed into cDNA used as the sequencing template. Profiled with immunoSEQ multiplex PCR; TCRdb holds only in-frame clones, not every one. Altogether about 300,000 clones were found in the sample, and no singletons occur. This CDR3 has 14 residues. The germline V gene has CDR1 NSQYPW and CDR2 LRSPGD (reference sequence). V shed 1 base and J shed 0 bases, with 6 bases lying between them. Cutaneous lymph nodes were pooled and cells sorted by CD4, CD8alpha, NKG2D, NKG2ACE and more. Source material: CD4+ T cells sorted from a lymph node. The chain links TRBV1 to TRBJ1-1; D gene ambiguous. This clonotype was obtained from a C3H/HeJ mouse with alopecia areata. The strain bears MHC haplotype H2-k. The sequenced CDR3 bases are TGCACCTGCAGTGCAGTACAGACAAACACA. Protein product: CTCSAVQTNT. Given in full, the CDR3 is CTCSAVQTNTEVFF.